The 5 T cell receptor beta chains presented below share a single source sample, sequenced in a study of blood T cell repertoires in COVID-19. Here immunoSEQ multiplex PCR was the method, and the copy in TCRdb shows in-frame clones only, minus some. The sample holds about 140,000 clones, around 81% seen once. Sequencing input: peripheral blood. The receptors originated from a human donor in a cohort sampled during active COVID-19.

J is TRBJ2-1 and V is TRBV7-6; 7 bases align to TRBD2. The CDR3 consists of 16 residues. Per the germline V gene, CDR1 is SGHVS and CDR2 is FNYEAQ. Trimming removed 5 bases from V and 4 bases from J; junction bases left unmatched: 11. The CDR3 sequence is CASSDARLAVYNEQFF. The CDR3 nucleotides read TGTGCCAGCAGCGACGCCCGGCTAGCGGTGTACAATGAGCAGTTCTTC.

J is TRBJ2-3 and V is TRBV9; weak D call: TRBD1 (5 bases). Deletions cut 3 bases from V and 1 base from J, with 15 bases between. The CDR3 covers 16 residues. From germline, CDR1 is SGDLS and CDR2 YYNGEE. The CDR3, as DNA: TGTGCCAGCAGCGCCATCCAGGGTAAGGGCACAGATACGCAGTATTTT. Its protein product is CASSAIQGKGTDTQYF.

V and J are TRBV4-1 and TRBJ2-7, with 8 bases identical to TRBD1. In germline, CDR1 is MGHRA, CDR2 YSYEKL. CDR3 length: 14 residues. With 4 bases clipped from V and 4 bases from J, the junction kept 6 bases outside the gene matches. The CDR3 is CASSRTGLEYEQYF. CDR3 DNA: TGCGCCAGCAGCCGGACAGGGCTTGAATACGAGCAGTACTTC.

This chain's CDR3 is CASSQGTSGALETQYF. In nucleotides, the CDR3 is TGTGCCAGCAGCCAAGGTACTAGCGGGGCCCTAGAGACCCAGTACTTC. The V and J genes are TRBV3-1 (or the pseudogene TRBV3-2) and TRBJ2-5; 10 positions match TRBD2. The CDR3 has 16 amino acids. V gave up 1 base and J gave up 4 bases; unmatched junction bases: 6. Looked up from germline, CDR1 is LGHDT and CDR2 is YNNKEL (reference sequence).

V gene TRBV5-5 combines with J gene TRBJ2-2, with 9 nucleotides matching TRBD1. CDR3 size: 14 residues. With V trimmed by 3 bases and J by 6 bases, 3 bases remained unmatched. The germline V gene has CDR1 SGHKS and CDR2 YYEKEE (reference sequence). CDR3 nucleotide sequence: TGTGCCAGCAGCTGGGACAGGGTCCCCGGGGAGCTGTTTTTT. Its protein product is CASSWDRVPGELFF.